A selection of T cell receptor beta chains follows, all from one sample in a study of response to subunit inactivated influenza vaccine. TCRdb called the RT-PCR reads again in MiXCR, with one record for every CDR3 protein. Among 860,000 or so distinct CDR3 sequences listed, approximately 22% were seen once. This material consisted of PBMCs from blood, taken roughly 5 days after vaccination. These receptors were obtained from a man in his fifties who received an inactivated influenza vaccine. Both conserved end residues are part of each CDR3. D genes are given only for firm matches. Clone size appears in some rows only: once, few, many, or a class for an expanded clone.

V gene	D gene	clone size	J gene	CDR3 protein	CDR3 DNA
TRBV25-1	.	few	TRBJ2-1	CASSSPSGWIDEQFF	TGTGCCAGCAGTTCCCCGAGTGGGTGGATCGATGAGCAGTTCTTC
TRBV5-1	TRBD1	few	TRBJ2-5	CASSIKDRDEETQYF	TGCGCCAGCAGCATAAAGGACAGGGATGAAGAGACCCAGTACTTC
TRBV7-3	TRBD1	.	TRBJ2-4	CASSPGTASGIQYF	TGTGCCAGCAGCCCGGGGACAGCTAGTGGCATTCAGTACTTC
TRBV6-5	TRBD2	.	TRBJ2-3	CASSYPLAGATDTQYF	TGTGCCAGCAGTTACCCTCTAGCGGGAGCCACAGATACGCAGTATTTT
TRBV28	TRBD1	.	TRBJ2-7	CASSFPTGGGEQYF	TGTGCCAGCAGTTTTCCAACAGGGGGCGGCGAGCAGTACTTC
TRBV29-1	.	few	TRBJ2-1	CSVARGSYNEQFF	TGCAGCGTCGCGCGGGGCTCCTACAATGAGCAGTTCTTC
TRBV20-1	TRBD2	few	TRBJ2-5	CSAPRRGGQETQYF	TGCAGTGCCCCACGCCGGGGGGGCCAAGAGACCCAGTACTTC
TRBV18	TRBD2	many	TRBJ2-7	CASSPQGGSYEQYF	TGTGCCAGCTCCCCCCAGGGAGGGTCCTACGAGCAGTACTTC
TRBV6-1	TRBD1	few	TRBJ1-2	CASRMTGADYGYTF	TGTGCCAGCAGGATGACAGGGGCCGACTATGGCTACACCTTC
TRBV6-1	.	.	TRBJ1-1	CASRIQGGRTEAFF	TGTGCCAGCAGAATACAGGGCGGTCGGACTGAAGCTTTCTTT
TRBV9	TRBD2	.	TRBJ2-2	CASSTERGGHTGELFF	TGTGCCAGCAGCACTGAGCGGGGGGGTCACACCGGGGAGCTGTTTTTT
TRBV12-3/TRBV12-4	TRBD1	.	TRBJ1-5	CASNLGTGGQPQHF	TGTGCCAGCAACCTAGGGACAGGGGGTCAGCCCCAGCATTTT
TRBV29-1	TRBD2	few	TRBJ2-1	CSVEFSGRARMQFF	TGCAGCGTTGAGTTTAGCGGGAGGGCCCGGATGCAGTTCTTC
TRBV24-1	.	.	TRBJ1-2	CATSDPKSSYGYTF	TGTGCCACCAGTGATCCGAAGAGTTCCTATGGCTACACCTTC
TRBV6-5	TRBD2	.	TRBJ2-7	CASSYSTAGGLYEQYF	TGTGCCAGCAGTTACTCGACGGCGGGAGGACTGTACGAGCAGTACTTC
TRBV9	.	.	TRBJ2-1	CASSVVGAGAHYNEQFF	TGTGCCAGCAGCGTAGTAGGCGCGGGGGCGCACTACAATGAGCAGTTCTTC
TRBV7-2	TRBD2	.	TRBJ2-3	CASSLALAGAMSTDTQYF	TGTGCCAGCAGCTTAGCCCTAGCGGGGGCCATGAGCACAGATACGCAGTATTTT
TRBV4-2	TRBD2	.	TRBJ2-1	CASSQPGTSDEQFF	TGTGCCAGCAGCCAACCAGGGACTAGCGATGAGCAGTTCTTC
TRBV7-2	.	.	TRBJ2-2	CASRVTGVGTGELFF	TGTGCCAGCAGGGTTACCGGAGTTGGCACCGGGGAGCTGTTTTTT
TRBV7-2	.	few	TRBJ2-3	CASSFLMADTQYF	TGTGCCAGCAGCTTCCTGATGGCAGATACGCAGTATTTT
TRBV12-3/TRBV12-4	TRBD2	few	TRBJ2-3	CASTVSGTDTQYF	TGTGCCAGCACCGTTAGCGGGACAGATACGCAGTATTTT
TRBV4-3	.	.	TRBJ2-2	CASSQEWRGTGELFF	TGCGCCAGCAGCCAAGAATGGCGCGGCACCGGGGAGCTGTTTTTT
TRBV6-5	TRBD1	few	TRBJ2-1	CASSNTVTGGPYNEQFF	TGTGCCAGCAGTAACACCGTAACAGGGGGCCCCTACAATGAGCAGTTCTTC
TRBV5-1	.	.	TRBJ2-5	CASSIQGSQETQYF	TGCGCCAGCAGCATTCAGGGGTCCCAAGAGACCCAGTACTTC
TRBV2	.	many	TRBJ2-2	CASRVTGELFF	TGTGCCAGCAGGGTCACCGGGGAGCTGTTTTTT
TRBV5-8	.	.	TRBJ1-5	CASSLVGYNQPQHF	TGTGCCAGCAGCTTGGTCGGGTACAATCAGCCCCAGCATTTT
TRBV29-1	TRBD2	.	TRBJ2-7	CSAAPVGTSGFSYEQYF	TGCAGCGCCGCCCCGGTGGGGACTAGCGGATTCTCCTACGAGCAGTACTTC
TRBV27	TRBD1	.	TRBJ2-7	CASSLSWLGQFPREQYF	TGTGCCAGCAGTTTATCATGGTTGGGACAGTTCCCTAGAGAGCAGTACTTC
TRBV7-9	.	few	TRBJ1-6	CASSLGAGDNSPLHF	TGTGCCAGCAGCTTAGGTGCAGGGGACAATTCACCCCTCCACTTT
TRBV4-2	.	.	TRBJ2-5	CASSAGGGQVGEAQYF	TGTGCCAGCAGCGCCGGAGGAGGGCAAGTCGGAGAGGCCCAGTACTTC
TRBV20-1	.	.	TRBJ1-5	CSAAGVWVQPQHF	TGCAGTGCGGCAGGGGTTTGGGTTCAGCCCCAGCATTTT
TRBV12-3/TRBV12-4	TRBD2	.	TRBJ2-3	CACSLVSSGRGTDTQYF	TGTGCCTGCAGTTTAGTTTCGAGCGGGAGGGGTACAGATACGCAGTATTTT
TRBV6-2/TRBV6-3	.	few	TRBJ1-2	CASRPPGTYGYTF	TGTGCCAGCAGACCCCCCGGTACCTATGGCTACACCTTC
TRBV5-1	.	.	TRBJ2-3	CASSLASGPHYPHTDTQYF	TGCGCCAGCAGCTTGGCCTCGGGCCCTCACTACCCACACACAGATACGCAGTATTTT
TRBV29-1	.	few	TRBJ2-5	CSVASSTNPSETQYF	TGCAGCGTTGCAAGTTCAACCAACCCGAGCGAGACCCAGTACTTC
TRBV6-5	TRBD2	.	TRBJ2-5	CASSYSSGTSGSGETQYF	TGTGCCAGCAGTTACTCGTCCGGGACTAGCGGGAGTGGAGAGACCCAGTACTTC